This section outlines one TCR beta chain sequence together with its context. Method: immunoSEQ multiplex PCR; TCRdb's copy keeps in-frame clones and lacks some. In the table there are approximately 410,000 clones, around 93% of which are singletons. Treatment meaning: some 20 received Ad26.COV2.S at low or high dose, single or two shots; several received placebo; per-sample allocation not given. Sampling took place 63 days after the first vaccine or placebo injection. An adult of 18-55 years in Boston served as donor. The vaccine antigen was prefusion-stabilized Wuhan SARS-CoV-2 spike. V gave up 4 bases and J gave up 1 base, with 4 bases separating them. Germline loops: CDR1 SQVTM, CDR2 ANQGSEA. There are 11 residues in the CDR3. This sample is drawn from a study of Ad26.COV2.S vaccination and SARS-CoV-2 variants.

The source is a person aged 18-60 years who received the Ad26.COV2.S COVID-19 vaccine or a placebo. The chain is built from TRBV29-1 and TRBJ2-5, with no clear D. The starting material was peripheral blood, obtained in a trial of Ad26.COV2.S vaccine versus placebo. The CDR3 loop reads CSVAGQETQYF. The CDR3 DNA reads TGCAGCGTTGCTGGCCAAGAGACCCAGTACTTC.